The 23 T cell receptor beta chains listed next were all sequenced from one sample in a study of metastatic and nonmetastatic thyroid tumors. Ahead of thyroid surgery, no patient had received treatment of any kind. TCRdb reassembled clones from the PCR reads with MiXCR. The table lists about 23,000 clones, around 20% of them singletons. The specimen sequenced was blood. These receptors all stem from a female donor with papillary thyroid cancer or a benign thyroid nodule (not recorded which). Some clones in this sample may be carry-over from other donors' samples.

The chain has TRBV6-1 and TRBJ2-7; D uncertain. This CDR3 comprises 15 residues. Trimming removed 4 bases from V and 2 bases from J, with 15 bases in between. Germline CDR1 is MNHNS and CDR2 is SASEGT. CDR3 sequence (DNA): TGTGCCAGCAGTGTAGAGCCCGCACCGACCTACGAGCAGTACTTC. As protein: CASSVEPAPTYEQYF.

This clone is medium-sized (0.01 to 0.1%) within its sample. CDR3 DNA sequence: TGTGCCACATCGATCTGGGGGAACACTGAAGCTTTCTTT. Translating it yields CATSIWGNTEAFF. This chain connects TRBV28 to TRBJ1-1; D not certain. The germline CDR1 and CDR2 sequences are MDHEN and SYDVKM. Between the trimmed V and J ends, which lost 10 bases and 1 base, there was a span of 13 bases. The CDR3 is 13 amino acids.

This clone was observed many times. The V call is TRBV20-1, the J call TRBJ1-2, with D possibly being TRBD1 (5 bases). The V and J ends lost 4 bases and 4 bases respectively, with 16 bases between them. In germline, CDR1 is DFQATT, CDR2 SNEGSKA (reference sequence). CDR3 length: 14 residues. The CDR3 is CSATMSGLRYGYTF. CDR3 sequence (DNA): TGCAGTGCTACTATGTCGGGACTGCGCTATGGCTACACCTTC.

This clone was detected ten times or more. The V gene is TRBV28, the J gene TRBJ1-1; D gene ambiguous. The CDR3 covers 13 residues. The V end lost 2 bases, the J end lost 8 bases, and 12 bases lay between the germline ends. CDR1 and CDR2 (germline): MDHEN, SYDVKM. The CDR3, as DNA: TGTGCCAGCAGTTTAGGCCCCGGAGCGGAAGCTTTCTTT. Translating it yields CASSLGPGAEAFF.

This clone is labeled medium-sized (0.01 to 0.1%). This sequence joins TRBV7-2 and TRBJ2-7; D is unclear. This CDR3 spans 10 amino acids. V was trimmed by 5 bases and J by 3 bases, leaving 2 bases between them. Germline assignment: CDR1 SGHTA and CDR2 FQGNSA. This chain's CDR3 is CASSGYEQYF. The CDR3, as DNA: TGTGCCAGCAGCGGCTACGAGCAGTACTTC. The whole variable domain, filled in from reference TRBV7-2 and TRBJ2-7, reads GAGVSQSPSNKVTEKGKDVELRCDPISGHTALYWYRQSLGQGLEFLIYFQGNSAPDKSGLPSDRFSAERTGGSVSTLTIQRTQQEDSAVYLCASSGYEQYFGPGTRLTVT.

Turning to this clone: This same CDR3 is encoded by further DNA sequences in the sample. The genes are TRBV9 and TRBJ2-1; 8 bases fit TRBD2. CDR3 length equals 19 residues. The germline V gene encodes CDR1 SGDLS and CDR2 YYNGEE. V shed 2 bases, J shed 0 bases, and the junction held 13 bases outside the gene matches. The CDR3 DNA reads as TGTGCCAGCAGCGTGACCACCGGGAGGGCTTTCGTCTCCTACAATGAGCAGTTCTTC. Translating it yields CASSVTTGRAFVSYNEQFF.

The V and J genes are TRBV24-1 and TRBJ2-1, with 8 bases lining up with TRBD2. With 10 bases clipped from V and 7 bases from J, the junction kept 14 bases outside the gene matches. The germline V gene has CDR1 KGHDR and CDR2 SFDVKD. The CDR3 runs to 15 residues. This chain's CDR3 is CATSQPAGAGNEQFF. CDR3 DNA: TGTGCCACAAGTCAACCAGCGGGAGCTGGGAATGAGCAGTTCTTC.

Ten or more counts support this clone. The chain joins TRBV2 to TRBJ1-1; no clear D. CDR3 length: 11 amino acids. Germline V gene sequence: CDR1 SNHLY, CDR2 FYNNEI. The ends were cut back, 4 bases at V and 4 bases at J, with 4 bases in the middle. The CDR3 loop is CASSVGTEAFF. The DNA for the CDR3 is TGTGCCAGCAGTGTGGGCACTGAAGCTTTCTTT.

By share of the sample, this clone is medium-sized (0.01 to 0.1%). This chain uses TRBV5-1 with TRBJ2-7, with a tentative D call TRBD1 (7 bases). Trimming pared 0 bases from V and 7 bases from J, leaving 20 bases between. CDR3 size: 16 residues. Germline V gene data show CDR1 as SGHRS and CDR2 as YFSETQ. CDR3 in DNA: TGCGCCAGCAGCTTGGCATCTACGAGACAGGGAGGAGAGCAGTACTTC. Its protein is CASSLASTRQGGEQYF.

As regards this clone: An end of the junction differs from the germline gene, which may be a read error. V and J are TRBV20-1 and TRBJ1-2, with D unclear. Germline assignment: CDR1 DFQATT and CDR2 SNEGSKA (reference sequence). This CDR3 has 12 amino acids. CDR3 DNA sequence: TGCAGTGCTAGGGTTGGAGGCTATGTCTACACCTTC. Amino acids: CSARVGGYVYTF.

This clone was counted ten times or more. CDR3 DNA sequence: TGTGCCAGCAGCGTAAATATCAATGAGCAGTTCTTC. As protein: CASSVNINEQFF. The chain links TRBV6-2 or TRBV6-3 to TRBJ2-1; D gene unclear. Trimming removed 6 bases from V and 6 bases from J, with 9 bases in between. CDR3 size: 12 residues. The germline gives CDR1 MNHEY, CDR2 SVGEGT.

This clone showed up many times. Other DNA sequences within the sample encode an identical CDR3. This rearrangement joins TRBV2 to TRBJ2-7; TRBD1 or TRBD2 may be the D gene (6 bases each). Between the trimmed V and J ends, which lost 4 bases and 2 bases, there was a span of 9 bases. The CDR3 length is 13 residues. The germline gives CDR1 SNHLY, CDR2 FYNNEI. The CDR3 region has the DNA TGTGCCAGCAGTGTAGGGGGGCCCTACGAGCAGTACTTC. It translates to CASSVGGPYEQYF.

This clone has a count of ten or more. The chain uses TRBV28 and TRBJ1-5; D remains ambiguous. There are 15 residues in the CDR3. Germline assignment: CDR1 MDHEN and CDR2 SYDVKM. V dropped 6 bases and J dropped 3 bases, with 15 bases sitting between them. CDR3: CASSREYEINQPQHF. In DNA form, the CDR3 reads TGTGCCAGCAGCCGCGAATATGAGATCAATCAGCCCCAGCATTTT.

The V and J genes are TRBV6-1 and TRBJ1-6; no reliable D call. Trimming left V 4 bases short and J 7 bases short, with 14 bases between. Germline values: CDR1 MNHNS, CDR2 SASEGT. The CDR3 runs to 15 residues. CDR3 protein: CASSAGEGGNSPLHF. The CDR3 coding sequence is TGTGCCAGCAGTGCCGGCGAAGGTGGGAATTCACCCCTCCACTTT.

This clone was recorded many times. The chain employs TRBV20-1 and TRBJ1-2; D gene uncertain. Deletions cut 6 bases from V and 2 bases from J, with 10 bases between. The V gene's germline CDR1 is DFQATT and CDR2 SNEGSKA (reference sequence). CDR3 length: 12 residues. The CDR3 reads CSAKGDNYGYTF. The CDR3 DNA reads TGCAGTGCAAAGGGTGACAACTATGGCTACACCTTC.

This clone showed up just a few times. The chain carries TRBV7-9 and TRBJ2-5, with TRBD2 matching over 7 bases. This CDR3 is built from 17 residues. Germline CDR1 reads SEHNR; CDR2 reads FQNEAQ (reference sequence). The V gene end was trimmed by 5 bases and the J gene end by 4 bases; junction bases not matched to a gene: 16. The CDR3 DNA follows: TGTGCCAGCAGCCCAACAATCACGGGAGGCGTGAGAGAGACCCAGTACTTC. Amino acids: CASSPTITGGVRETQYF.

This clone was picked up many times. The rearrangement joins TRBV15 to TRBJ1-3, with D hard to call. Germline CDR1 reads LNHNV; CDR2 reads YYDKDF (reference sequence). Trimming took 2 bases from V and 0 from J, leaving 14 bases between them. The CDR3 has 17 residues. The CDR3 sequence is CATSRSISITSGNTIYF. In DNA, the CDR3 is TGTGCCACCAGCAGAAGCATCTCAATCACCTCTGGAAACACCATATATTTT.

This clone was recorded many times. V and J are TRBV5-1 and TRBJ1-4; possibly TRBD1 for D (5 bases). Germline loops: CDR1 SGHRS, CDR2 YFSETQ. Trimming left V 1 base short and J 8 bases short, with 18 bases between. This CDR3 is 16 amino acids long. CDR3: CASSLRDVGEGEKLFF. The CDR3 nucleotides read TGCGCCAGCAGCTTGAGGGATGTGGGGGAAGGAGAAAAACTGTTTTTT.

This clone was observed a few times. The V call is TRBV12-3 or TRBV12-4, the J call TRBJ1-2, with D perhaps matching TRBD1 (6 bases). V was pared by 1 base and J by 6 bases, with 18 bases between. This CDR3 has 16 amino acids. The CDR3 DNA reads TGTGCCAGCAGTTTAGAGGGGGGGGCCTCCAACCATGGCTACACCTTC. Its protein is CASSLEGGASNHGYTF.

This clone was seen ten or more times. The chain has TRBV6-2 or TRBV6-3 and TRBJ1-5; no definite D call. V dropped 7 bases and J dropped 0 bases, with 19 bases sitting between them. The CDR3 covers 17 residues. CDR1 and CDR2 (germline): MNHEY, SVGEGT. This CDR3 reads CASNSPYRQRSNQPQHF. The CDR3 region has the DNA TGTGCCAGCAATTCGCCATACCGGCAGCGTAGCAATCAGCCCCAGCATTTT.

The table lists this clone with many counts. The chain carries TRBV20-1 and TRBJ2-1; D could derive from TRBD1 or TRBD2 (5 bases each). Germline loops: CDR1 DFQATT, CDR2 SNEGSKA (reference sequence). The CDR3 runs to 13 residues. V lost 6 bases, J lost 9 bases, and 18 bases lay in between. The CDR3 coding sequence is TGCAGTGCCACCCCCGGGACCCTCGGTGAGCAGTTCTTC. Translated, it gives CSATPGTLGEQFF.

This clone was seen more than once but under ten times. V gene TRBV6-5 combines with J gene TRBJ1-1, with 8 positions matching TRBD1. The CDR3 covers 15 residues. With V trimmed by 0 bases and J by 5 bases, 5 bases remained unmatched. Germline CDR1 reads MNHEY; CDR2 reads SVGAGI. The CDR3 region has the DNA TGTGCCAGCAGTTACTCGCGGACAGGGAGTACTGAAGCTTTCTTT. The encoded protein is CASSYSRTGSTEAFF.

This clone showed up many times. This rearrangement joins TRBV4-3 to TRBJ2-3, with 12 bases identical to TRBD2. Germline assignment: CDR1 LGHNA and CDR2 YSLEER. V dropped 4 bases and J dropped 1; count of bases not matched to a gene: 6. This CDR3 is built from 17 residues. CDR3 protein: CASSPTLAGGRTDTQYF. CDR3 DNA: TGCGCCAGCAGCCCGACACTAGCGGGAGGACGCACAGATACGCAGTATTTT.